This passage covers 15 T cell receptor beta chains from one sample sequenced in a study of cytomegalovirus exposure and HLA in healthy donors. The PCR employed 60 Vbeta primers together with 13 Jbeta primers. TCRdb's table, derived via immunoSEQ multiplex PCR, lists solely in-frame clones and lacks some. Of approximately 140,000 clones in the sample, 79% were seen once. Material for sequencing was PBMCs. The receptors were gathered from a man in his fifties in good health and CMV-seropositive.

The chain joins TRBV16 to TRBJ1-1; TRBD1 matches at 8 bases. With 0 bases clipped from V and 11 bases from J, the junction kept 8 bases outside the gene matches. The CDR3 is made up of 14 amino acids. Germline V gene lookup returns CDR1 KGHSY and CDR2 FQNENV. The CDR3 DNA follows: TGTGCCAGCAGCCAATCCCGGACAGGGAGTGAGGCTTTCTTT. Its translation is CASSQSRTGSEAFF.

The J gene is TRBJ2-3, the V gene TRBV5-1; 11 nucleotides align to TRBD2. The CDR3 is made up of 16 amino acids. CDR1 and CDR2 from the germline V gene are SGHRS and YFSETQ. V lost 4 bases and J lost 3; bases outside the gene matches: 7. The DNA of the CDR3 is TGCGCCAGCAGCACATTAGCGGGAGGGTCAACAGATACGCAGTATTTT. It translates to CASSTLAGGSTDTQYF.

The chain links TRBV11-2 to TRBJ1-2; the D gene is possibly TRBD1 (6 bases). Germline V gene data show CDR1 as SGHAT and CDR2 as FQNNGV. The length of the CDR3 is 16 residues. Trimming took off 1 base at V and 1 base at J, with 13 bases between the two ends. This chain's CDR3 is CASSLGGGTLNYGYTF. In DNA form, the CDR3 reads TGTGCCAGCAGCTTAGGTGGGGGCACGCTTAACTATGGCTACACCTTC. Filled out from reference TRBV11-2 and TRBJ1-2, the complete variable domain reads EAGVAQSPRYKIIEKRQSVAFWCNPISGHATLYWYQQILGQGPKLLIQFQNNGVVDDSQLPKDRFSAERLKGVDSTLKIQPAKLEDSAVYLCASSLGGGTLNYGYTFGSGTRLTVV.

The chain has TRBV5-1 and TRBJ2-7, with D perhaps matching TRBD1 (6 bases). Deletions cut 5 bases from V and 2 bases from J, with 17 bases between. The CDR3 length is 15 residues. Germline lookup yields CDR1 SGHRS and CDR2 YFSETQ. The CDR3 DNA follows: TGCGCCAGCAGTCTGGGACATTCAGGAGCCTACGAGCAGTACTTC. Encoded protein: CASSLGHSGAYEQYF.

This chain links TRBV14 with TRBJ2-5; 7 positions agree with TRBD1. CDR1 and CDR2 from the germline V gene are SGHDN and FVKESK. With 3 bases clipped from V and 5 bases from J, the junction kept 9 bases outside the gene matches. The CDR3 covers 15 residues. CDR3 sequence (DNA): TGTGCCAGCAGCCAGATACAGGGGATGGGCGAGACCCAGTACTTC. It yields the protein CASSQIQGMGETQYF.

The chain joins TRBV29-1 to TRBJ2-7, with a possible D match to TRBD2 (6 bases). This CDR3 spans 12 amino acids. Germline V gives CDR1 SQVTM, CDR2 ANQGSEA. Trimming cost V 3 bases and J 1 base, with 7 bases left between them. Here the CDR3 DNA reads TGCAGCGTTGAGGAGGGGTCCTACGAGCAGTACTTC. Residues: CSVEEGSYEQYF.

This clone has a single count. This sequence joins TRBV28 and TRBJ2-1, with D uncertain. The germline gives CDR1 MDHEN, CDR2 SYDVKM. Trimming removed 6 bases at V and 0 bases at J, with 12 bases between. There are 15 residues in the CDR3. The CDR3 spells CASRRSGSSYNEQFF. CDR3 in DNA: TGTGCCAGCAGGAGGAGTGGAAGCTCCTACAATGAGCAGTTCTTC.

The chain has TRBV30 and TRBJ1-4, with D perhaps matching TRBD1 (6 bases). The CDR3 is made up of 16 amino acids. Trimming removed 0 bases from V and 0 bases from J, with 11 bases in between. Germline values: CDR1 GTSNPN, CDR2 SVGIG (reference sequence). In nucleotides, the CDR3 is TGTGCCTGGAGTGTACGGTGGACAGCAACTAATGAAAAACTGTTTTTT. It specifies CAWSVRWTATNEKLFF.

V and J are TRBV15 and TRBJ1-5; weak D call: TRBD1 (5 bases). Trimming cost V 0 bases and J 2 bases, with 17 bases left between them. This CDR3 region has 18 residues. Germline assignment: CDR1 LNHNV and CDR2 YYDKDF (reference sequence). In nucleotides, the CDR3 is TGTGCCACCAGCAGAGATGAGTTCGGGGGAGAGCGCAATCAGCCCCAGCATTTT. Its protein is CATSRDEFGGERNQPQHF.

This chain links TRBV20-1 with TRBJ2-3; no firm D call. The CDR3 contains 9 residues. The germline gives CDR1 DFQATT, CDR2 SNEGSKA (reference sequence). The CDR3 loop reads CSPADTQYF. The CDR3 DNA reads as TGCAGCCCCGCGGATACGCAGTATTTT.

Here the CDR3 DNA reads TGCGCCAGCAGGCAAAATACCTACGAGCAGTACTTC. Amino acids: CASRQNTYEQYF. The rearrangement uses TRBV10-2 and TRBJ2-5; no clear D gene. The closer fit of TRBJ2-7 to the DNA end suggests the J call may be wrong. The germline CDR1 and CDR2 sequences are WSHSY and SAAADI. The CDR3 covers 12 residues.

The rearrangement links TRBV19 to TRBJ2-1; TRBD2 might be the D (6 bases). From germline, CDR1 is LNHDA and CDR2 SQIVND (reference sequence). Trimming took 7 bases from V and 8 from J, leaving 24 bases between them. This CDR3 has 16 residues. The CDR3 is CASTRSIGGRGDEQFF. The CDR3 DNA follows: TGTGCCAGTACGCGGTCGATCGGGGGAAGAGGCGATGAGCAGTTCTTC. The variable domain in full, completed from reference TRBV19 and TRBJ2-1, reads DGGITQSPKYLFRKEGQNVTLSCEQNLNHDAMYWYRQDPGQGLRLIYYSQIVNDFQKGDIAEGYSVSREKKESFPLTVTSAQKNPTAFYLCASTRSIGGRGDEQFFGPGTRLTVL.

The chain combines TRBV4-2 with TRBJ2-3, with 11 nucleotides matching TRBD2. CDR1 and CDR2 (germline): LGHNA, YNFKEQ. J lost 1 base, V lost 0 bases, and 3 bases had no gene match. CDR3 length: 17 amino acids. The CDR3 spells CASSQELAGGGTDTQYF. CDR3 DNA: TGTGCCAGCAGCCAAGAGCTAGCGGGAGGAGGCACAGATACGCAGTATTTT.

The chain has TRBV5-1 and TRBJ2-1; no reliable D call. From germline, CDR1 is SGHRS and CDR2 YFSETQ. V lost 0 bases to trimming and J lost 8 bases, with 9 bases between them. The CDR3 totals 13 residues. The CDR3, as DNA: TGCGCCAGCAGCTTGGTATATATCGATGAGCAGTTCTTC. Amino acid sequence: CASSLVYIDEQFF.

V is TRBV28 and J is TRBJ1-5, with 8 bases fitting TRBD1. The germline V gene encodes CDR1 MDHEN and CDR2 SYDVKM. This CDR3 spans 17 amino acids. V dropped 0 bases and J dropped 3; count of bases not matched to a gene: 7. The CDR3: CASSLWAGTGNNQPQHF. The CDR3 DNA follows: TGTGCCAGCAGTTTATGGGCCGGGACAGGAAACAATCAGCCCCAGCATTTT.